The 9 T cell receptor beta chains below were found in one sample sequenced in a study of patients and donors after allogeneic stem cell transplantation. MiXCR, applied by TCRdb to the RT-PCR reads, yields one record per CDR3 protein. The sample shows hundreds of thousands of distinct CDR3 sequences, more than 15% of them seen only once. Sequenced: blood, either unsorted or a sorted T cell fraction (not recorded which). The receptors were sampled from a human donor who was either an allogeneic HSCT recipient or a stem cell or donor lymphocyte infusion donor (not recorded which). It is not recorded whose cells these are; they may come from a transplant donor.

This clonotype was seen repeatedly, ten times or more. Here the CDR3 reads CASSPGGLAEAFF. CDR3 DNA sequence: TGCGCCAGCAGCCCAGGGGGCTTGGCTGAAGCTTTCTTT. The chain has TRBV5-1 and TRBJ1-1, with 8 bases aligning to TRBD1. Germline V gene lookup returns CDR1 SGHRS and CDR2 YFSETQ. This CDR3 is built from 13 residues. V lost 4 bases to trimming and J lost 6 bases; unmatched junction nucleotides: 5. Variable domain in full (rest from reference TRBV5-1 and TRBJ1-1): KAGVTQTPRYLIKTRGQQVTLSCSPISGHRSVSWYQQTPGQGLQFLFEYFSETQRNKGNFPGRFSGRQFSNSRSEMNVSTLELGDSALYLCASSPGGLAEAFFGQGTRLTVV.

This clonotype was observed a handful of times. The chain recombines TRBV20-1 with TRBJ2-6, with unresolved D. The germline V gene encodes CDR1 DFQATT and CDR2 SNEGSKA (reference sequence). CDR3 length: 13 residues. V lost 6 bases to trimming and J lost 4 bases, with 10 bases between them. CDR3 region: CSATAPGANVLTF. CDR3 in DNA: TGCAGTGCCACTGCCCCCGGGGCCAACGTCCTGACTTTC.

This clonotype was picked up a small number of times. This sequence joins TRBV25-1 and TRBJ2-5, with 8 bases that match TRBD2. The CDR3 has 15 residues. CDR1 is MGHDK and CDR2 is SYGVNS in the germline V gene. V gave up 2 bases and J gave up 2 bases; unmatched junction bases: 4. The CDR3 nucleotides read TGTGCCAGCAGTGAAGGGGTAGCGGGGCAAGAGACCCAGTACTTC. Translating gives CASSEGVAGQETQYF.

In its sample, this clonotype was seen many times. The genes are TRBV12-3 or TRBV12-4 and TRBJ1-5, with D maybe TRBD1 (5 bases). V was trimmed by 1 base and J by 6 bases, leaving 7 bases between them. The CDR3 is made up of 13 amino acids. CDR3 sequence (DNA): TGTGCCAGCAGTTTAGGCAGGGCTCAGCCCCAGCATTTT. It codes for CASSLGRAQPQHF.

This chain uses TRBV3-1 with TRBJ1-2, with 11 nucleotides matching TRBD1. This CDR3 is built from 16 residues. Germline loops: CDR1 LGHDT, CDR2 YNNKEL (reference sequence). With V trimmed by 6 bases and J by 2 bases, 8 bases remained unmatched. The CDR3 coding sequence is TGTGCCAGCAGTCCAACCTGGACAGGGGGCAACTATGGCTACACCTTC. Its protein product is CASSPTWTGGNYGYTF.

The genes are TRBV5-1 and TRBJ2-1; D perhaps matches TRBD2 (6 bases). Germline assignment: CDR1 SGHRS and CDR2 YFSETQ. The CDR3 sequence is 15 residues long. V lost 4 bases to trimming and J lost 0 bases, with 11 bases between them. CDR3 coding DNA: TGCGCCAGCAGCCCCGGGACTGGCTCCTACAATGAGCAGTTCTTC. It is translated as CASSPGTGSYNEQFF.

This clonotype was observed a handful of times. J is TRBJ1-1 and V is TRBV20-1; D is uncertain. V shed 4 bases and J shed 2 bases, with 14 bases lying between them. The length of the CDR3 is 14 residues. CDR1 DFQATT and CDR2 SNEGSKA come from the germline V gene (reference sequence). The CDR3 DNA sequence: TGCAGTGCTACCGGGCAGCCCATTAACACTGAAGCTTTCTTT. Its protein product is CSATGQPINTEAFF.

This clonotype has just a few counts. V gene TRBV5-1 combines with J gene TRBJ2-5; D not certain. V gave up 4 bases and J gave up 4 bases, with 11 bases separating them. Germline CDR1 reads SGHRS; CDR2 reads YFSETQ. The CDR3 consists of 13 residues. The chain's CDR3 is CASSPSGLETQYF. The CDR3 coding sequence is TGCGCCAGCAGCCCCAGTGGCCTAGAGACCCAGTACTTC.

The V call is TRBV27, the J call TRBJ2-7; no clear D. From germline, CDR1 is MNHEY and CDR2 SMNVEV (reference sequence). V was pared by 4 bases and J by 6 bases, with 7 bases between. The CDR3 has 11 amino acids. The CDR3 region has the DNA TGTGCCAGCAGTTGGGCCTCCGAGCAGTACTTC. Protein product: CASSWASEQYF.